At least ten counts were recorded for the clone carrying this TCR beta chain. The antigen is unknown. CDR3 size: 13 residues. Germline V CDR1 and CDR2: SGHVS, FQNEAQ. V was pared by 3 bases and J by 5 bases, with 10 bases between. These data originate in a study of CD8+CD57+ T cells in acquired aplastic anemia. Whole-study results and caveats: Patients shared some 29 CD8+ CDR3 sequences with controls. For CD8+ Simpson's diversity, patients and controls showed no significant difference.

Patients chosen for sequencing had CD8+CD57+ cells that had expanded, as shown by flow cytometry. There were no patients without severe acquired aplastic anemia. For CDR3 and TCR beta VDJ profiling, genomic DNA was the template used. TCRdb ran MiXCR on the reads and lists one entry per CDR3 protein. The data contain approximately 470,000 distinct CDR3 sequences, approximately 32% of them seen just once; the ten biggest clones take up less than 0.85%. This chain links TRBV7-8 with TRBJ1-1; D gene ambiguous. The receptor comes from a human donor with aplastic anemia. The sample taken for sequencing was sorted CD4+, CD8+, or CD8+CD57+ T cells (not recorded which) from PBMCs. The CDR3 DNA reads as TGTGCCAGCAGCTTGGAAGAAATTACTGAAGCTTTCTTT. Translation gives CASSLEEITEAFF.